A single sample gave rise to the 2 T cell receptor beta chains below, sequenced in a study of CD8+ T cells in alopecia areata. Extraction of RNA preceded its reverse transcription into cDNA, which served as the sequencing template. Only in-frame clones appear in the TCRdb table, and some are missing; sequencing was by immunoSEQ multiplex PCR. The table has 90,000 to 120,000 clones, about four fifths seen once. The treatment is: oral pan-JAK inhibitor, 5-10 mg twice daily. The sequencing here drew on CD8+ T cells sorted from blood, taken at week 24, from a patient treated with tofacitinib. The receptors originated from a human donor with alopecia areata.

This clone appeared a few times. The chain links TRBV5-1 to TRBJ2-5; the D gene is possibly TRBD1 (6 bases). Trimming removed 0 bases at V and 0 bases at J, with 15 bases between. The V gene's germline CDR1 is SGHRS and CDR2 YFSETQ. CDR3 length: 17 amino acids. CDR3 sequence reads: CASSLGERTAYQETQYF. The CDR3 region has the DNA TGCGCCAGCAGCTTGGGGGAGCGGACAGCGTACCAAGAGACCCAGTACTTC.

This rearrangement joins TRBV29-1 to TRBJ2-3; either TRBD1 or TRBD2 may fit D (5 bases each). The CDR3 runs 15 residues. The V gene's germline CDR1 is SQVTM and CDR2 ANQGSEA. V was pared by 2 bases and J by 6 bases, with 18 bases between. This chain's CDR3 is CSVEPPRGGWDTQYF. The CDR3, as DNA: TGCAGCGTTGAACCCCCACGGGGCGGGTGGGATACGCAGTATTTT.